A single sample gave rise to the 7 T cell receptor beta chains below, sequenced in a study of CD8+ T cells in alopecia areata. Treatment: oral pan-JAK inhibitor, 5-10 mg twice daily. As the sequencing template, cDNA was produced by extracting RNA and reverse transcribing it. This table comes from immunoSEQ multiplex PCR, and its TCRdb copy is limited to in-frame clones, with some not included. Here the sample spans some 150,000 clones, roughly four fifths being singletons. This sample comprised CD8+ T cells sorted from blood, obtained at week 4, from a patient treated with tofacitinib. These receptors came from a human donor with alopecia areata.

There are a few counts of this clone. The chain couples TRBV11-2 to TRBJ2-1; no firm D call. Germline lookup yields CDR1 SGHAT and CDR2 FQNNGV. CDR3 length equals 16 residues. V lost 4 bases, J lost 0 bases, and 13 bases lay in between. CDR3 in DNA: TGTGCCAGCAGCTCCATTGGCGGAAGCTCCTACAATGAGCAGTTCTTC. It translates to CASSSIGGSSYNEQFF.

This rearrangement joins TRBV7-9 to TRBJ2-3; TRBD2 aligns across 8 bases. The ends lost 3 bases at V and 3 bases at J; junction bases unmatched: 5. Germline V gives CDR1 SEHNR, CDR2 FQNEAQ (reference sequence). The CDR3 covers 15 residues. The CDR3 loop reads CASSLGGGLTDTQYF. The CDR3, as DNA: TGTGCCAGCAGCTTGGGCGGGGGGTTAACAGATACGCAGTATTTT.

The V gene is TRBV5-6, the J gene TRBJ2-7, with TRBD1 matching over 7 bases. The CDR3 runs 14 residues. The ends lost 4 bases at V and 3 bases at J; junction bases unmatched: 7. Germline V lookup: CDR1 SGHDT, CDR2 YYEEEE. The CDR3 DNA sequence: TGTGCCAGCAGCGCAACCGGGACAGTCTACGAGCAGTACTTC. It yields the protein CASSATGTVYEQYF.

V is TRBV11-2 and J is TRBJ2-5; no reliable D call. The length of the CDR3 is 11 residues. The V and J ends lost 3 bases and 6 bases respectively, with 5 bases between them. CDR1 and CDR2 from the germline V gene are SGHAT and FQNNGV. CDR3 in DNA: TGTGCCAGCAGCTTTACGAAGACCCAGTACTTC. Protein: CASSFTKTQYF.

The chain joins TRBV2 to TRBJ2-7; D unclear. Trimming removed 6 bases from V and 4 bases from J, with 10 bases in between. The V gene's germline CDR1 is SNHLY and CDR2 FYNNEI. The CDR3 covers 12 residues. The CDR3 region is CASRHGWYEQYF. The CDR3 nucleotides read TGTGCCAGCAGGCATGGCTGGTACGAGCAGTACTTC. The full variable domain, rest sourced from reference TRBV2 and TRBJ2-7, is EPEVTQTPSHQVTQMGQEVILRCVPISNHLYFYWYRQILGQKVEFLVSFYNNEISEKSEIFDDQFSVERPDGSNFTLKIRSTKLEDSAMYFCASRHGWYEQYFGPGTRLTVT.

The chain couples TRBV4-1 to TRBJ1-1; D may be TRBD1 (5 bases). The V and J ends lost 2 bases and 0 bases respectively, with 10 bases between them. Looked up from germline, CDR1 is MGHRA and CDR2 is YSYEKL. This CDR3 contains 15 residues. The CDR3 reads CASSQPGRMNTEAFF. The CDR3, as DNA: TGCGCCAGCAGCCAACCGGGACGGATGAACACTGAAGCTTTCTTT.

This chain connects TRBV6-5 to TRBJ2-1; TRBD2 matches 10 bases. Trimming cost V 10 bases and J 10 bases; bases outside gene matches: 13. Germline V gene lookup returns CDR1 MNHEY and CDR2 SVGAGI. The CDR3 is 14 amino acids. In nucleotides, the CDR3 is TGTGCCACCCGGCTAGCGGGGGCGCCTGGGGAGCAGTTCTTC. As protein: CATRLAGAPGEQFF.